This T cell receptor beta chain was obtained from a study of cytomegalovirus exposure and HLA in healthy donors. Points from the study as a whole: A later analysis linked roughly 17,000 TCR beta sequences to HLA alleles at 0.05 false discovery rate. With DRB1 most and HLA-C fewest, TCR association rates differed between HLA loci in a later analysis.

The PCR contained 60 Vbeta and 13 Jbeta primers. In the original analysis: In a later analysis, around 10 million of approximately 86 million unique beta chains occurred in at least two donors. TCRdb's copy holds only in-frame clones and misses some; the assay was immunoSEQ multiplex PCR. The V and J calls and clone size come from that table; D and trimming were worked out from the DNA. Of roughly 140,000 clones in the sample, approximately 81% were seen once. This clone was detected once. Its antigen is undetermined. Material for sequencing was PBMCs. The receptor comes from a young man in good health and CMV-seronegative.

The DNA of the CDR3 is TGTGCCAGTAGTATCCTCTGGGGCGGAACTAATGAAAAACTGTTTTTT. It specifies CASSILWGGTNEKLFF. The chain has TRBV19 and TRBJ1-4; tentatively, D is TRBD1 (5 bases). V was trimmed by 3 bases and J by 1 base, leaving 12 bases between them. CDR1 and CDR2 (germline): LNHDA, SQIVND (reference sequence). The CDR3 loop spans 16 amino acids.